Listed below are T cell receptor beta chains from one sample, sequenced in a study of cytomegalovirus exposure and HLA in healthy donors. Libraries were prepared by immunoSEQ multiplex PCR; TCRdb keeps only in-frame clonotypes and omits some of them. The sample lists around 180,000 clones, roughly 85% occurring once. The source material was PBMCs. The receptors here all came from a boy younger than 10 in good health and CMV-seronegative. The CDR3 runs from the conserved cysteine through the conserved F or W. Fields, in order: V gene, clone size, J gene, D gene, CDR3 DNA, CDR3 protein. The D gene is left open where the match is weak. Size tells how often a clone was seen (once, few, many) or the class of an expanded clone, and some rows leave it out.

>TRBV15|-|TRBJ1-1|-
TGTGCCACCAGCAGAGATCGAGGATTGAACACTGAAGCTTTCTTT
CATSRDRGLNTEAFF
>TRBV28|-|TRBJ1-2|-
TGTGCCAGCAGGGACAAGGCGGATGGCTACACCTTC
CASRDKADGYTF
>TRBV7-9|-|TRBJ1-2|-
TGTGCCAGCAGCTTAGAGGACAGTGGCTACACCTTC
CASSLEDSGYTF
>TRBV2|-|TRBJ2-3|TRBD1
TGTGCCAGCAGAAGGACAGGGGGAGTGCAGGCAGATACGCAGTATTTT
CASRRTGGVQADTQYF
>TRBV6-5|-|TRBJ1-1|-
TGTGCCAGCAGTGGAACAGGGAGAGCTTTCTTT
CASSGTGRAFF
>TRBV9|-|TRBJ1-1|TRBD1
TGTGCCAGCAGCGCGACCCAGGGGGGTACTGAAGCTTTCTTT
CASSATQGGTEAFF
>TRBV6-6|-|TRBJ1-1|TRBD1
TGTGCCAGCAGCCAACAGGGGCACACTGAAGCTTTCTTT
CASSQQGHTEAFF
>TRBV21-1|-|TRBJ2-4|-
TGTGCCAGCAGCACCCTAGCTCCTCTGGCCAAAAACATTCAGTACTTC
CASSTLAPLAKNIQYF
>TRBV4-1|once|TRBJ1-6|TRBD1
TGCGCCAGCAGCCTAATGGACAGGGTTACTTCACCCCTCCACTTT
CASSLMDRVTSPLHF
>TRBV14|-|TRBJ1-6|-
TGTGCCAGCCTCCCGCGGGGAAGCTCCTATAATTCACCCCTCCACTTT
CASLPRGSSYNSPLHF
>TRBV29-1|-|TRBJ2-3|-
TGCAGCGTTGTGTTTCTATCAGATACGCAGTATTTT
CSVVFLSDTQYF
>TRBV5-1|-|TRBJ2-1|-
TGCGCCAGCAGCTTGGGACTACTCCCCACCACGCACGATGAGCAGTTCTTC
CASSLGLLPTTHDEQFF
>TRBV19|-|TRBJ2-1|TRBD2
TGTGCCAGTAGTTTAACCGGGACTAGGGTTAATAATGAGCAGTTCTTC
CASSLTGTRVNNEQFF